These T cell receptor beta chains were read from a single sample in a study of shared T cell receptors in the human thymus. Data came from immunoSEQ multiplex PCR; TCRdb stores just in-frame clones and leaves some out. The data contain over 65,000 clones, 90% to 95% of them singletons. The sample consisted of thymocytes. The source is a human donor. The CDR3 runs from the conserved cysteine through the conserved F or W. D genes are given only for firm matches. The size of a clone is reported for some rows only, either as once, few or many, or as a class for expanded clones.

clone_size: -; d_call: -; v_call: TRBV18; j_call: TRBJ1-6; cdr3_aa: CASSPLRQSQYNSPLHF; cdr3_nt: TGTGCCAGCTCACCACTTCGACAGAGCCAATATAATTCACCCCTCCACTTT
clone_size: -; d_call: -; v_call: TRBV7-6; j_call: TRBJ2-5; cdr3_aa: CASSLGGGDQETQYF; cdr3_nt: TGTGCCAGCAGCTTAGGGGGGGGCGACCAAGAGACCCAGTACTTC
clone_size: once; d_call: -; v_call: TRBV27; j_call: TRBJ1-2; cdr3_aa: CASSLEGPDYGYTF; cdr3_nt: TGTGCCAGCAGTTTAGAGGGGCCGGACTATGGCTACACCTTC
clone_size: -; d_call: TRBD2; v_call: TRBV7-3; j_call: TRBJ2-2; cdr3_aa: CASSFRLAGNTGELFF; cdr3_nt: TGTGCCAGCAGTTTTCGACTAGCGGGGAACACCGGGGAGCTGTTTTTT
clone_size: -; d_call: -; v_call: TRBV18; j_call: TRBJ2-1; cdr3_aa: CASSPVGSSYNEQFF; cdr3_nt: TGTGCCAGCTCACCGGTCGGTAGTTCCTACAATGAGCAGTTCTTC
clone_size: -; d_call: TRBD1; v_call: TRBV5-4; j_call: TRBJ1-1; cdr3_aa: CASSWGQGPPSSTEAFF; cdr3_nt: TGTGCCAGCAGCTGGGGACAGGGGCCGCCCAGTAGCACTGAAGCTTTCTTT
clone_size: -; d_call: TRBD2; v_call: TRBV7-9; j_call: TRBJ2-7; cdr3_aa: CASSSNGLAGEISYEQYF; cdr3_nt: TGTGCCAGCAGCAGCAACGGACTAGCGGGGGAGATCTCCTACGAGCAGTACTTC
clone_size: -; d_call: -; v_call: TRBV4-1; j_call: TRBJ1-4; cdr3_aa: CASSSRDRLRNEKLFF; cdr3_nt: TGCGCCAGCAGCTCGAGAGACAGACTTAGGAATGAAAAACTGTTTTTT
clone_size: -; d_call: -; v_call: TRBV7-9; j_call: TRBJ2-7; cdr3_aa: CASSPPDNWDYEQYF; cdr3_nt: TGTGCCAGCAGCCCTCCGGACAATTGGGACTACGAGCAGTACTTC
clone_size: -; d_call: TRBD1; v_call: TRBV4-1; j_call: TRBJ2-2; cdr3_aa: CASSQERQGAPTGELFF; cdr3_nt: TGCGCCAGCAGCCAAGAGCGACAGGGGGCCCCCACCGGGGAGCTGTTTTTT
clone_size: -; d_call: -; v_call: TRBV27; j_call: TRBJ2-3; cdr3_aa: CASSGRRLADTQYF; cdr3_nt: TGTGCCAGCAGTGGACGTCGACTAGCAGATACGCAGTATTTT
clone_size: once; d_call: TRBD2; v_call: TRBV7-9; j_call: TRBJ2-5; cdr3_aa: CASSPNTSGGPLRETQYF; cdr3_nt: TGTGCCAGCAGCCCGAACACTAGCGGGGGGCCACTCAGAGAGACCCAGTACTTC
clone_size: -; d_call: TRBD1; v_call: TRBV19; j_call: TRBJ2-1; cdr3_aa: CASSLGQGASSYNEQFF; cdr3_nt: TGTGCCAGTTCCCTCGGACAGGGGGCATCATCCTACAATGAGCAGTTCTTC
clone_size: -; d_call: TRBD1; v_call: TRBV18; j_call: TRBJ2-1; cdr3_aa: CASSQTSLDRDVRNEQFF; cdr3_nt: TGTGCCAGCTCACAAACCTCATTAGACAGGGATGTTCGGAATGAGCAGTTCTTC
clone_size: -; d_call: -; v_call: TRBV27; j_call: TRBJ1-2; cdr3_aa: CASSRMPTRGGYTF; cdr3_nt: TGTGCCAGCAGCCGTATGCCAACACGAGGGGGCTACACCTTC
clone_size: -; d_call: TRBD1; v_call: TRBV5-4; j_call: TRBJ1-1; cdr3_aa: CASSLRDRGTEAFF; cdr3_nt: TGTGCCAGCAGCCTAAGGGACAGGGGCACTGAAGCTTTCTTT
clone_size: -; d_call: -; v_call: TRBV5-1; j_call: TRBJ1-1; cdr3_aa: CASSLAGNVDTEAFF; cdr3_nt: TGCGCCAGCAGCTTGGCAGGTAACGTAGACACTGAAGCTTTCTTT
clone_size: -; d_call: TRBD1; v_call: TRBV27; j_call: TRBJ1-2; cdr3_aa: CASSQSGTESNYGYTF; cdr3_nt: TGTGCCAGCAGTCAATCCGGGACAGAATCTAACTATGGCTACACCTTC
clone_size: -; d_call: -; v_call: TRBV25-1; j_call: TRBJ2-3; cdr3_aa: CASSEHGTRTDTQYF; cdr3_nt: TGTGCCAGCAGTGAACACGGGACAAGAACAGATACGCAGTATTTT
clone_size: -; d_call: -; v_call: TRBV15; j_call: TRBJ1-5; cdr3_aa: CATSREYTNSRDGKRQPQHF; cdr3_nt: TGTGCCACCAGCAGAGAATATACTAACTCCCGGGACGGCAAACGACAGCCCCAGCATTTT
clone_size: -; d_call: -; v_call: TRBV19; j_call: TRBJ2-3; cdr3_aa: CASSIWSGSTDTQYF; cdr3_nt: TGTGCCAGTAGTATATGGTCGGGGAGCACAGATACGCAGTATTTT
clone_size: -; d_call: -; v_call: TRBV5-1; j_call: TRBJ2-4; cdr3_aa: CASSPATGPLGYGIQYF; cdr3_nt: TGCGCCAGCAGCCCAGCCACAGGGCCTCTGGGGTACGGCATTCAGTACTTC
clone_size: -; d_call: -; v_call: TRBV30; j_call: TRBJ2-7; cdr3_aa: CAWSVRPGYEQYF; cdr3_nt: TGTGCCTGGAGTGTACGACCAGGTTACGAGCAGTACTTC
clone_size: -; d_call: -; v_call: TRBV19; j_call: TRBJ1-5; cdr3_aa: CASSSHPQGYQPQHF; cdr3_nt: TGTGCCAGTAGTTCCCACCCCCAGGGTTACCAGCCCCAGCATTTT
clone_size: -; d_call: -; v_call: TRBV9; j_call: TRBJ2-5; cdr3_aa: CASSPGGRPHETQYF; cdr3_nt: TGTGCCAGCAGCCCCGGAGGACGCCCCCACGAGACCCAGTACTTC
clone_size: -; d_call: -; v_call: TRBV19; j_call: TRBJ1-3; cdr3_aa: CASSAGTSGNTIYF; cdr3_nt: TGTGCCAGTAGTGCCGGGACCTCTGGAAACACCATATATTTT
clone_size: -; d_call: -; v_call: TRBV4-2; j_call: TRBJ2-4; cdr3_aa: CASSQAGDPLAKNIQYF; cdr3_nt: TGTGCCAGCAGCCAAGCGGGGGACCCTCTAGCCAAAAACATTCAGTACTTC
clone_size: -; d_call: TRBD1; v_call: TRBV18; j_call: TRBJ1-2; cdr3_aa: CASSPKKTRPGQGGYGYGYTF; cdr3_nt: TGTGCCAGCTCACCGAAAAAAACAAGACCGGGACAGGGGGGGTATGGCTATGGCTACACCTTC
clone_size: -; d_call: TRBD2; v_call: TRBV7-3; j_call: TRBJ2-3; cdr3_aa: CASSLVASGTLTSSTDTQYF; cdr3_nt: TGTGCCAGCAGCTTAGTGGCTAGCGGGACCCTGACTTCTAGCACAGATACGCAGTATTTT
clone_size: -; d_call: -; v_call: TRBV7-2; j_call: TRBJ1-5; cdr3_aa: CASSHRGRNQPQHF; cdr3_nt: TGTGCCAGCAGCCATCGAGGGAGGAATCAGCCCCAGCATTTT